This T cell receptor (beta chain) stems from a study of lymphopenia after photon versus proton radiotherapy. CDR1 and CDR2 from the germline V gene are GTSNPN and SVGIG (reference sequence). The length of the CDR3 is 15 residues. Trimming left V 4 bases short and J 6 bases short, with 16 bases between. Here immunoSEQ multiplex PCR was the method, and the copy in TCRdb shows in-frame clones only, minus some. Of approximately 50,000 clones listed, around 83% were seen once; the top ten hold less than 30%. This specimen was peripheral blood, taken from a patient treated with photon-based radiotherapy. V and J are TRBV30 and TRBJ1-6, with a tentative D call TRBD1 (5 bases). The clonotype originates from a man over 45 with gastric cancer. The CDR3 region has the DNA TGTGCCTGGACGCGTTTGGGGGGGTTTAATTCACCCCTCCACTTT. Its protein is CAWTRLGGFNSPLHF.